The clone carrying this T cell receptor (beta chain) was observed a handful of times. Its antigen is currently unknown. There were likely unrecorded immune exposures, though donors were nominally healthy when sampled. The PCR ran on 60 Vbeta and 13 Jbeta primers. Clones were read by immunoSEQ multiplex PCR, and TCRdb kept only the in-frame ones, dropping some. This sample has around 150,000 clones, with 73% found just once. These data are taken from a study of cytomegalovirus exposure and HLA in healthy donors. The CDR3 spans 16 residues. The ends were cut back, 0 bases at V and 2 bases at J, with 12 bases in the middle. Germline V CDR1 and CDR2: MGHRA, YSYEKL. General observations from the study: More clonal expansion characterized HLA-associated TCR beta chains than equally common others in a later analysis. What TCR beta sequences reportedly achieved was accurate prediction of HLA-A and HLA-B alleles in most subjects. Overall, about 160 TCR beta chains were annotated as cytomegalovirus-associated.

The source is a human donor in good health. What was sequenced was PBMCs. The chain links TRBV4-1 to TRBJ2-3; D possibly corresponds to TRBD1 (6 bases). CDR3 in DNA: TGCGCCAGCAGCCAAGAAACAGGGTCTTACACAGATACGCAGTATTTT. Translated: CASSQETGSYTDTQYF.